These T cell receptor beta chains were read from a single sample in a study of tumor-infiltrating lymphocytes in localized non-small cell lung cancer. The protocol was immunoSEQ multiplex PCR, while the TCRdb copy is restricted to in-frame clones and leaves out a portion. The table shows around 25,000 clones, with roughly two thirds occurring only once. The specimen sequenced was lung tumor tissue. The source is a human donor with non-small cell lung cancer. The CDR3 runs from the conserved cysteine through the conserved F or W. D genes are given only for firm matches. Clone size is not always given. Where it is, it says once, few, many or a class for expanded clones.

size	D	V	J	DNA	CDR3
-	TRBD1	TRBV14	TRBJ2-7	TGTGCCAGCAGCCAGCTGGACAGGGGTTCCTACGAGCAGTACTTC	CASSQLDRGSYEQYF
large	-	TRBV21-1	TRBJ1-1	TGTGCCAGCTGCCCGGGGACAGGGTGGAACACTGAAGCTTTCTTT	CASCPGTGWNTEAFF
few	TRBD1	TRBV19	TRBJ1-4	TGTGCCAGTATGGCGAACAGGGGGAATGAAAAACTGTTTTTT	CASMANRGNEKLFF
-	TRBD2	TRBV29-1	TRBJ2-6	TGCAGCGTTGAATTTCTAGCGGCATCCTCTGGGGCCAACGTCCTGACTTTC	CSVEFLAASSGANVLTF
-	TRBD1	TRBV10-2	TRBJ1-1	TGCGCCACCTCCAGGGGGGCCCCTCCTGAAGCTTTCTTT	CATSRGAPPEAFF
-	-	TRBV7-7	TRBJ1-1	TGTGCCAGCAGTAGACAGGCCGCAGAAGCTTTCTTT	CASSRQAAEAFF
-	-	TRBV6-4	TRBJ2-1	TGTGCCAGCAGTGAACTTCAGGGTAGTGAGCAGTTCTTC	CASSELQGSEQFF
-	TRBD1	TRBV2	TRBJ1-5	TGTGCCAGCGGACAGGGTAGCAATCAGCCCCAGCATTTT	CASGQGSNQPQHF
-	TRBD2	TRBV5-4	TRBJ2-3	TGTGCCAGCAGCTTAGGACTAGCAGAAAGCACAGATACGCAGTATTTT	CASSLGLAESTDTQYF
once	-	TRBV19	TRBJ1-3	TGTGCCAGTAGTATCCGCGAGGGGACCTCTGGAAACACCATATATTTT	CASSIREGTSGNTIYF
few	-	TRBV5-5	TRBJ2-3	TGTGCCAGCAGCTTGGAGACCGAGGATACGCAGTATTTT	CASSLETEDTQYF
-	-	TRBV7-2	TRBJ1-1	TGTGCCAGCAGTTACCTAAATCCACGGGTGTCGACTGAAGCTTTCTTT	CASSYLNPRVSTEAFF
-	-	TRBV11-3	TRBJ1-1	TGTGCCAGCAGCTCCCGTATGCGGCACGTGAACACTGAAGCTTTCTTT	CASSSRMRHVNTEAFF
-	-	TRBV29-1	TRBJ2-6	TGCAGCGTTGAAGAATCCATTATCTCTGGGGCCAACGTCCTGACTTTC	CSVEESIISGANVLTF
-	TRBD2	TRBV28	TRBJ2-1	TGTGCCAGCAGTCTCCGGGTAGCGGGAGCGATAAAGCAGTTCTTC	CASSLRVAGAIKQFF
-	TRBD1	TRBV28	TRBJ2-7	TGTGCCAGCATCGGGACAGGGGTCTTCTACGAGCAGTACTTC	CASIGTGVFYEQYF
medium-sized	TRBD1	TRBV5-1	TRBJ2-1	TGCGCCAGCAGCCAGCAGGGGGCCAACAATGAGCAGTTCTTC	CASSQQGANNEQFF
-	-	TRBV27	TRBJ1-2	TGTGCCAGCAGTTTATCACCGATCGGCCCTTTCTATGGCTACACCTTC	CASSLSPIGPFYGYTF
-	-	TRBV5-4	TRBJ2-7	TGTGCCAGCAGCTTCGACTTAACCTACGAGCAGTACTTC	CASSFDLTYEQYF
medium-sized	-	TRBV20-1	TRBJ1-1	TGCAGTGCTAGACTCGCTGAAGCTTTCTTT	CSARLAEAFF
few	-	TRBV7-3	TRBJ2-3	TGTGCCAGCAGGCCAACTAGCAGCTCCACAGATACGCAGTATTTT	CASRPTSSSTDTQYF
-	TRBD1	TRBV5-1	TRBJ1-2	TGCGCCAGCAGCTTGGTCGCCGGGACAGATGGCTACACCTTC	CASSLVAGTDGYTF
-	TRBD1	TRBV4-1	TRBJ2-1	TGCGCCAGCAGCAAAGGACAGGGATACAATGAGCAGTTCTTC	CASSKGQGYNEQFF
-	-	TRBV19	TRBJ1-1	TGTGCCAGTAGATGGGTTGGACACACTGAAGCTTTCTTT	CASRWVGHTEAFF
few	-	TRBV19	TRBJ2-1	TGTGCCAGTCGTACTACAGGGATCGATGAGCAGTTCTTC	CASRTTGIDEQFF
-	-	TRBV19	TRBJ1-2	TGTGCCAGTAGTGATGGCGGGTATGGCTACACCTTC	CASSDGGYGYTF
few	-	TRBV9	TRBJ2-2	TGTGCCAGCAGCGTTTTTAGCGCACACACCGGGGAGCTGTTTTTT	CASSVFSAHTGELFF
-	-	TRBV18	TRBJ1-1	TGTGCCAGCTCACCAGGACAGAGTTTCACTGAAGCTTTCTTT	CASSPGQSFTEAFF
few	-	TRBV18	TRBJ2-7	TGTGCCAGCTCACCACCGTCCCGGGATCCAGCCTACGAGCAGTACTTC	CASSPPSRDPAYEQYF
-	-	TRBV6-6	TRBJ1-2	TGTGCCAGCAGCCCCCTGCCTAGCCAGGCCCGCTATGGCTACACCTTC	CASSPLPSQARYGYTF
few	-	TRBV11-2	TRBJ2-7	TGTGCTGCCGATTTCCAGTCGTGGGCTCAAACCTACGAGCAGTACTTC	CAADFQSWAQTYEQYF
-	-	TRBV5-1	TRBJ2-1	TGCGCCAGCAGCCCGGACTCGAGCTCCTACAATGAGCAGTTCTTC	CASSPDSSSYNEQFF
-	-	TRBV7-2	TRBJ2-1	TGTGCCAGCAGCTTAGGGCGGACTGAGCAGTTCTTC	CASSLGRTEQFF
-	TRBD2	TRBV6-1	TRBJ2-3	TGTGCCGGGGCGGGGGGTGTTAGCACAGATACGCAGTATTTT	CAGAGGVSTDTQYF
-	-	TRBV6-1	TRBJ1-1	TGTGCCAGTACCTCCTACACTGAAGCTTTCTTT	CASTSYTEAFF
-	-	TRBV11-2	TRBJ1-2	TGTGCCAGCAGCTTAGCGTTCGGGCAGGTCGTCTGGGCAGGCTACACCTTC	CASSLAFGQVVWAGYTF
-	-	TRBV10-3	TRBJ2-1	TGTGCCATCAGTGGTGCAGACTGGATCAACAATGAGCAGTTCTTC	CAISGADWINNEQFF
few	TRBD1	TRBV5-6	TRBJ1-4	TGTGCCAGCAGCCCAGGTGGGACAGGGAGCGAAAAACTGTTTTTT	CASSPGGTGSEKLFF
-	TRBD2	TRBV5-1	TRBJ2-7	TGCGCCAGCAGCGTACCGACTAGCGGATACGAGCAGTACTTC	CASSVPTSGYEQYF
-	-	TRBV18	TRBJ1-5	TGTGCCAGCTCACCAGATTCGAGTCTTGGCAATCAGCCCCAGCATTTT	CASSPDSSLGNQPQHF
-	-	TRBV4-1	TRBJ2-3	TGCGCCAGCAGCCGGGGGTTCGTCGATACGCAGTATTTT	CASSRGFVDTQYF
-	TRBD1	TRBV6-5	TRBJ2-5	TGTGCCAGCAGCATCAGGGGGCTAGGGGAGACCCAGTACTTC	CASSIRGLGETQYF
-	-	TRBV5-4	TRBJ2-1	TGTGCCAGCAGCTTGGCGGGAGAAATCCGCAATGAGCAGTTCTTC	CASSLAGEIRNEQFF
-	-	TRBV14	TRBJ2-7	TGTGCCAGCAGCGGCTACAGCGAGCAGTACTTC	CASSGYSEQYF
-	-	TRBV6-4	TRBJ2-7	TGTGCCAGCAGTGATGGGACGGATTACGAGCAGTACTTC	CASSDGTDYEQYF
-	-	TRBV6-1	TRBJ1-4	TGTGCCAGCAGTCCGGGCCTGGCTGAAAAACTGTTTTTT	CASSPGLAEKLFF